These T cell receptor beta chains were read from a single sample in a study of blood T cells in healthy people across ages. A single record per CDR3 protein comes from TCRdb applying MiXCR to the 5' RACE reads. In the table there are hundreds of thousands of distinct CDR3 sequences, approximately 30% of which are singletons. Sequencing used blood. Every receptor here comes from a woman aged 80 or over in good health. Both conserved end residues are part of each CDR3. The D gene is left open where the match is weak. A row's size may be missing; if present it is once, few, many or a size class.

clone_size: many; v_call: TRBV2; j_call: TRBJ2-7; d_call: NA; cdr3_aa: CASTAKALGSEQYF; cdr3_nt: TGTGCCAGCACCGCCAAGGCGTTGGGCAGTGAGCAGTACTTC
clone_size: many; v_call: TRBV6-1; j_call: TRBJ1-2; d_call: NA; cdr3_aa: CASRSPAGYTF; cdr3_nt: TGTGCCAGCCGGTCCCCAGCGGGCTACACCTTC
clone_size: many; v_call: TRBV2; j_call: TRBJ1-5; d_call: NA; cdr3_aa: CASKSLIRGGNQPQHF; cdr3_nt: TGTGCCAGCAAAAGTCTTATAAGGGGTGGCAATCAGCCCCAGCATTTT
clone_size: NA; v_call: TRBV3-1; j_call: TRBJ1-5; d_call: NA; cdr3_aa: CASSRGSEQPQHF; cdr3_nt: TGTGCCAGCAGCCGGGGTAGTGAACAGCCCCAGCATTTT
clone_size: many; v_call: TRBV5-5; j_call: TRBJ2-1; d_call: TRBD2; cdr3_aa: CASSLRTGLASSYNEQFF; cdr3_nt: TGTGCCAGCAGCCTGAGAACGGGACTAGCGTCCTCCTACAATGAGCAGTTCTTC
clone_size: many; v_call: TRBV20-1; j_call: TRBJ1-5; d_call: NA; cdr3_aa: CSARARLAGNQPQHF; cdr3_nt: TGCAGTGCTAGAGCCCGGCTGGCGGGCAATCAGCCCCAGCATTTT
clone_size: many; v_call: TRBV20-1; j_call: TRBJ2-1; d_call: NA; cdr3_aa: CSAMDRAVYNEQFF; cdr3_nt: TGCAGTGCTATGGACCGGGCGGTCTACAATGAGCAGTTCTTC
clone_size: NA; v_call: TRBV3-1; j_call: TRBJ2-1; d_call: TRBD2; cdr3_aa: CASSQGHRAGGEQFF; cdr3_nt: TGTGCCAGCAGCCAAGGACATCGAGCGGGGGGAGAGCAGTTCTTC
clone_size: many; v_call: TRBV30; j_call: TRBJ1-6; d_call: NA; cdr3_aa: CASKRQNNSPLHF; cdr3_nt: TGTGCCTCCAAAAGGCAGAATAATTCACCCCTCCACTTT
clone_size: many; v_call: TRBV20-1; j_call: TRBJ2-1; d_call: NA; cdr3_aa: CSATDLPVPPYNEQFF; cdr3_nt: TGCAGTGCAACGGACCTCCCCGTTCCCCCTTACAATGAGCAGTTCTTC
clone_size: many; v_call: TRBV20-1; j_call: TRBJ2-3; d_call: TRBD1; cdr3_aa: CSARRPGGTDTQYF; cdr3_nt: TGCAGTGCTCGCCGCCCAGGGGGCACGGATACGCAGTATTTT
clone_size: few; v_call: TRBV3-1; j_call: TRBJ1-2; d_call: NA; cdr3_aa: CASSQGLQGNYGYTF; cdr3_nt: TGTGCCAGCAGCCAAGGGTTACAGGGAAACTATGGCTACACCTTC
clone_size: NA; v_call: TRBV7-2; j_call: TRBJ2-1; d_call: NA; cdr3_aa: CAGSLPETYNEQFF; cdr3_nt: TGTGCCGGCAGCTTGCCCGAAACCTACAATGAGCAGTTCTTC
clone_size: many; v_call: TRBV5-1; j_call: TRBJ2-1; d_call: NA; cdr3_aa: CASSLVLDEQFF; cdr3_nt: TGCGCCAGCAGCTTGGTTCTTGATGAGCAGTTCTTC
clone_size: NA; v_call: TRBV3-1; j_call: TRBJ2-5; d_call: NA; cdr3_aa: CASNQDGPTQYQETQYF; cdr3_nt: TGTGCCAGCAACCAAGATGGTCCGACACAGTACCAAGAGACCCAGTACTTC
clone_size: many; v_call: TRBV12-3/TRBV12-4; j_call: TRBJ2-5; d_call: NA; cdr3_aa: CASSSWSLETQYF; cdr3_nt: TGTGCCAGCAGCTCTTGGTCCCTGGAGACCCAGTACTTC
clone_size: few; v_call: TRBV30; j_call: TRBJ1-6; d_call: NA; cdr3_aa: CAWRTGTNSPLHF; cdr3_nt: TGTGCCTGGAGAACGGGGACCAATTCACCCCTCCACTTT
clone_size: NA; v_call: TRBV28; j_call: TRBJ2-7; d_call: TRBD2; cdr3_aa: CASSSWASGTYEQYF; cdr3_nt: TGTGCCAGCAGTTCCTGGGCTAGCGGTACCTACGAGCAGTACTTC
clone_size: NA; v_call: TRBV5-1; j_call: TRBJ1-2; d_call: TRBD1; cdr3_aa: CAGSLEDRGLYGYTF; cdr3_nt: TGCGCCGGCAGCTTGGAGGACAGGGGGCTCTATGGCTACACCTTC
clone_size: many; v_call: TRBV12-3/TRBV12-4; j_call: TRBJ2-5; d_call: NA; cdr3_aa: CASSFFAKETQYF; cdr3_nt: TGTGCCAGCAGTTTCTTTGCTAAAGAGACCCAGTACTTC
clone_size: many; v_call: TRBV11-2; j_call: TRBJ1-2; d_call: NA; cdr3_aa: CASSLEGSETGYTF; cdr3_nt: TGTGCCAGCAGCTTAGAGGGATCAGAAACAGGCTACACCTTC
clone_size: NA; v_call: TRBV6-6; j_call: TRBJ1-2; d_call: TRBD1; cdr3_aa: CASSLGQGAGYGYTF; cdr3_nt: TGTGCCAGCAGTTTGGGACAGGGGGCCGGCTATGGCTACACCTTC
clone_size: once; v_call: TRBV7-2; j_call: TRBJ2-7; d_call: NA; cdr3_aa: CASSKPGRSYEQYF; cdr3_nt: TGTGCCAGCAGCAAGCCGGGTCGATCCTACGAGCAGTACTTC
clone_size: NA; v_call: TRBV4-2; j_call: TRBJ2-5; d_call: NA; cdr3_aa: CASSQKGTQETQYF; cdr3_nt: TGTGCCAGCAGCCAAAAGGGGACCCAAGAGACCCAGTACTTC
clone_size: many; v_call: TRBV9; j_call: TRBJ2-3; d_call: TRBD2; cdr3_aa: CASTGGGGTDTQYF; cdr3_nt: TGTGCCAGCACCGGGGGGGGAGGAACAGATACGCAGTATTTT
clone_size: many; v_call: TRBV6-1; j_call: TRBJ2-5; d_call: TRBD2; cdr3_aa: CASSVVSGGYQETQYF; cdr3_nt: TGTGCCAGCAGTGTAGTTAGCGGGGGGTACCAAGAGACCCAGTACTTC
clone_size: NA; v_call: TRBV7-2; j_call: TRBJ2-7; d_call: TRBD2; cdr3_aa: CASSSLAGVYNEQYF; cdr3_nt: TGTGCCAGCAGCTCCCTAGCGGGGGTCTACAATGAGCAGTACTTC
clone_size: NA; v_call: TRBV2; j_call: TRBJ1-6; d_call: NA; cdr3_aa: CASSGETGNSPLHF; cdr3_nt: TGTGCCAGCAGTGGTGAGACTGGGAATTCACCCCTCCACTTT
clone_size: NA; v_call: TRBV9; j_call: TRBJ1-2; d_call: TRBD1; cdr3_aa: CASSVDMGTANGYTF; cdr3_nt: TGTGCCAGCAGCGTAGATATGGGGACAGCCAATGGCTACACCTTC
clone_size: medium-sized; v_call: TRBV11-2; j_call: TRBJ2-7; d_call: NA; cdr3_aa: CASSLGGSTYEQYF; cdr3_nt: TGTGCCAGCAGCTTAGGGGGGTCTACCTACGAGCAGTACTTC
clone_size: many; v_call: TRBV6-5; j_call: TRBJ2-1; d_call: TRBD2; cdr3_aa: CASRPTSGGANEQFF; cdr3_nt: TGTGCCAGCAGGCCTACTAGCGGGGGGGCAAATGAGCAGTTCTTC
clone_size: many; v_call: TRBV7-3; j_call: TRBJ2-3; d_call: NA; cdr3_aa: CASSHEGDTDTQYF; cdr3_nt: TGTGCCAGCAGCCACGAGGGGGACACAGATACGCAGTATTTT
clone_size: once; v_call: TRBV20-1; j_call: TRBJ1-5; d_call: TRBD1; cdr3_aa: CSAPGTDLGFNQPQHF; cdr3_nt: TGCAGTGCTCCTGGGACAGACCTCGGGTTTAATCAGCCCCAGCATTTT
clone_size: many; v_call: TRBV6-1; j_call: TRBJ2-7; d_call: NA; cdr3_aa: CASSAKGYEQYF; cdr3_nt: TGTGCCAGCAGTGCAAAAGGCTACGAGCAGTACTTC
clone_size: few; v_call: TRBV5-6; j_call: TRBJ1-1; d_call: NA; cdr3_aa: CASSRDRRYTEAFF; cdr3_nt: TGTGCCAGCAGTCGAGACAGGAGGTACACTGAAGCTTTCTTT
clone_size: many; v_call: TRBV5-1; j_call: TRBJ1-6; d_call: TRBD1; cdr3_aa: CASSLDTGGVKPLHF; cdr3_nt: TGCGCCAGCAGCTTAGATACAGGGGGTGTGAAACCCCTCCACTTT
clone_size: NA; v_call: TRBV20-1; j_call: TRBJ1-1; d_call: NA; cdr3_aa: CSAVQGRGTEAFF; cdr3_nt: TGCAGTGCTGTACAGGGACGGGGCACTGAAGCTTTCTTT
clone_size: once; v_call: TRBV20-1; j_call: TRBJ1-5; d_call: TRBD1; cdr3_aa: CSAHRGREQPQHF; cdr3_nt: TGCAGTGCACACAGGGGGCGGGAACAGCCCCAGCATTTT
clone_size: NA; v_call: TRBV7-3; j_call: TRBJ2-3; d_call: NA; cdr3_aa: CAGSLTLRGAGTDTQYF; cdr3_nt: TGTGCCGGCAGCTTAACGTTGAGGGGGGCCGGCACAGATACGCAGTATTTT
clone_size: many; v_call: TRBV24-1; j_call: TRBJ2-1; d_call: TRBD2; cdr3_aa: CATRGSGGGAYNEQFF; cdr3_nt: TGTGCCACCCGGGGAAGCGGGGGGGGAGCCTACAATGAGCAGTTCTTC
clone_size: few; v_call: TRBV7-6; j_call: TRBJ2-1; d_call: NA; cdr3_aa: CASSLDGESYNEQFF; cdr3_nt: TGTGCCAGCAGCTTAGACGGGGAATCATACAATGAGCAGTTCTTC
clone_size: NA; v_call: TRBV10-3; j_call: TRBJ2-2; d_call: TRBD1; cdr3_aa: CAISPQPDRGHTGELFF; cdr3_nt: TGTGCCATCAGTCCTCAACCAGACAGGGGGCACACCGGGGAGCTGTTTTTT
clone_size: NA; v_call: TRBV6-6; j_call: TRBJ1-4; d_call: TRBD1; cdr3_aa: CASSYRGHEKLFF; cdr3_nt: TGTGCCAGCAGTTACAGGGGGCATGAAAAACTGTTTTTT
clone_size: many; v_call: TRBV5-1; j_call: TRBJ2-1; d_call: TRBD2; cdr3_aa: CASSLAVASGGASQFF; cdr3_nt: TGCGCCAGCAGCTTGGCCGTCGCTAGCGGGGGGGCTTCGCAGTTCTTC
clone_size: NA; v_call: TRBV5-5; j_call: TRBJ1-5; d_call: NA; cdr3_aa: CASSLAWGDQPQHF; cdr3_nt: TGTGCCAGCAGCTTGGCCTGGGGAGATCAGCCCCAGCATTTT
clone_size: NA; v_call: TRBV20-1; j_call: TRBJ2-2; d_call: NA; cdr3_aa: CSAQGGISTGELFF; cdr3_nt: TGCAGTGCCCAAGGTGGAATTTCCACCGGGGAGCTGTTTTTT
clone_size: NA; v_call: TRBV4-2; j_call: TRBJ1-1; d_call: TRBD1; cdr3_aa: CASSQRQGSNTEAFF; cdr3_nt: TGTGCCAGCAGCCAACGACAGGGCAGTAACACTGAAGCTTTCTTT
clone_size: many; v_call: TRBV12-3/TRBV12-4; j_call: TRBJ1-2; d_call: NA; cdr3_aa: CASTPDTTLGGYTF; cdr3_nt: TGTGCCAGCACCCCAGATACTACCTTGGGCGGCTACACCTTC